The rows below give T cell receptor beta chains drawn from one sample of a study of blood T cell repertoires in COVID-19. Produced via immunoSEQ multiplex PCR; TCRdb's table is partial and in-frame only. The profile shows around 150,000 clones, roughly 90% of them singletons. Source material: peripheral blood. The receptors derive from a man aged 55 to 69 with acute or convalescent COVID-19. Each CDR3 is given with its conserved first and last residue. The D gene is left open where the match is weak.

cdr3_aa v_call d_call
CASSEAGTGAYEQYF TRBV25-1 TRBD1
CASSLQGNGELFF TRBV14 TRBD1
CASSVAGQGAQELFF TRBV10-1 TRBD1
CASSHSGRCGGVGGNTIYF TRBV23-1 .
CASSPNPGRGAFF TRBV7-8 .
CASSQAGRGMDGYTF TRBV3-1/TRBV3-2 .
CASSFLPGGRYEQYF TRBV5-1 TRBD2
CASSLVAGKNTEAFF TRBV7-2 .
CASSPPPPGLAGKVEQFF TRBV18 TRBD2
CASSPQFGTRHYEQFF TRBV6-4 TRBD2
CASSLEYAGLSGNTIYF TRBV5-5 .
CASGLGRGDTIYF TRBV12-5 .
CASRPPGQGYSPLHF TRBV5-1 TRBD1
CASSAAPGNNYGYTF TRBV2 .
CASSVEGRGWDEQFF TRBV9 .
CASSFWDRGGGEQYF TRBV5-4 TRBD1
CAWRWGQTEAFF TRBV30 .
CASSLNLGNTIYF TRBV7-2 .
CASSLTPVQGNEQFF TRBV5-1 TRBD1
CASSSAQGTTNEKLFF TRBV7-8 .
CASSKGAGQESSGANVLTF TRBV21-1 .
CASSGGTSGGFKQYF TRBV7-9 TRBD2
CASSFYASTDTQYF TRBV27 .
CASSLRWDSLSYEQYF TRBV27 TRBD1
CASRRRGGGGVTSSYNEQFF TRBV2 TRBD2
CASSQAQGPPSNTGELFF TRBV4-1 .
CASSLYTGQIYNEQFF TRBV11-2 TRBD1
CASSLVYSNMNTEAFF TRBV7-2 .
CASSLPGAGNTIYF TRBV7-9 .
CASSTRLTGRDIQYF TRBV18 .
CASSPLGGGTDTQYF TRBV18 TRBD2
CASSLDIGTDTQYF TRBV11-3 .
CASGAGQAREKLFF TRBV12-5 TRBD1
CASRSYEQYF TRBV2 .
CASSLTPHTEAFF TRBV19 .
CASSKQGAGANVLTF TRBV5-4 TRBD1
CASSYSVTSGSYEQYF TRBV6-2/TRBV6-3 TRBD2
CASNPRGGLGGNEQFF TRBV13 TRBD2
CASTLQTANYGYTF TRBV2 .
CASSLAGTGIRRETQYF TRBV7-8 TRBD1
CSASKTETVNYGYTF TRBV20-1 .
CASTRGGRGEKLFF TRBV27 .
CASSPGTRSGYTF TRBV7-3 .
CASSQGLAGEQFF TRBV4-2 TRBD2
CASSYGGSGNTEAFF TRBV6-2/TRBV6-3 .
CASSLTIATNEKLFF TRBV7-2 .
CARPTGFYEQYF TRBV19 .
CASSVEAGGSYNEQFF TRBV9 TRBD2
CASSPPQGTQYF TRBV7-9 .
CASSGEYGAFSGNTIYF TRBV2 .
CASSENTVGAETQYF TRBV6-1 .
CASTQEGEKLFF TRBV10-3 .
CASSSPGGNTEAFF TRBV11-2 .
CASSQDPQGGTEAFF TRBV4-3 .
CASSYEGQGRTEAFF TRBV6-2/TRBV6-3 TRBD1
CASSSRQGREEKLFF TRBV7-8 TRBD1
CASTLEGQGSYEQYF TRBV2 TRBD1
CASSPSTGPYGYTF TRBV7-2 TRBD1
CASSQDEGTNYGYTF TRBV4-2 .
CASTGQGDEQYF TRBV6-5 TRBD1